Shown below are 27 T cell receptor beta chains from a single sample sequenced in a study of T cells in localized non-small cell lung cancer. Clones were read by immunoSEQ multiplex PCR, and TCRdb kept only the in-frame ones, dropping some. The sample consists of roughly 21,000 clones, roughly 83% of them appearing once. The source was peripheral blood, collected before any cancer treatment. These receptors originate from a man aged 40 to 70 with stage I lung adenocarcinoma.

The chain has TRBV4-1 and TRBJ2-1, with D possibly TRBD1 on 6 matching bases. Trimming removed 0 bases at V and 11 bases at J, with 11 bases between. Germline V gives CDR1 MGHRA, CDR2 YSYEKL. The CDR3 is 13 residues long. Here the CDR3 DNA reads TGCGCCAGCAGCCAAGATCAGGGGTTACAGCAGTTCTTC. Protein sequence: CASSQDQGLQQFF.

In this sample, this clone turned up once. V is TRBV7-2 and J is TRBJ1-1; D remains ambiguous. The V end was cut by 2 bases, the J end by 5 bases, with 9 bases between. The germline V gene has CDR1 SGHTA and CDR2 FQGNSA. CDR3 length equals 13 residues. The CDR3 region has the DNA TGTGCCAGCAGCTTAAGTTCTGGTACTGAAGCTTTCTTT. This codes for CASSLSSGTEAFF.

The rearrangement links TRBV5-6 to TRBJ1-4; D call uncertain. Germline CDR1 SGHDT, CDR2 YYEEEE. Trimming cost V 0 bases and J 0 bases, with 3 bases left between them. This CDR3 comprises 14 residues. DNA of the CDR3: TGTGCCAGCAGCTTGGGTGCAACTAATGAAAAACTGTTTTTT. This gives the protein CASSLGATNEKLFF.

CDR3 nucleotides: TGTGCCAGTACTAACAGGGACGACACTGAAGCTTTCTTT. Encoded protein: CASTNRDDTEAFF. The chain links TRBV19 to TRBJ1-1, with a weak D call TRBD1 (6 bases). V lost 7 bases and J lost 3, with 12 bases in between. The CDR3 loop spans 13 amino acids. Germline assignment: CDR1 LNHDA and CDR2 SQIVND (reference sequence).

CDR3 sequence: CAWPRPQREGATNEQFF. The CDR3 DNA reads TGTGCCTGGCCCCGACCCCAGAGGGAGGGAGCCACCAATGAGCAGTTCTTC. This chain links TRBV30 with TRBJ2-1; 7 nucleotides align to TRBD2. V trimming: 5 bases; J trimming: 6 bases; junction bases outside the gene matches: 19. This CDR3 is 17 amino acids long. The germline CDR1 and CDR2 sequences are GTSNPN and SVGIG (reference sequence).

The rearrangement links TRBV10-3 to TRBJ2-7, with 11 bases identical to TRBD2. Germline CDR1 reads ENHRY; CDR2 reads SYGVKD. After removal of 2 bases from V and 12 bases from J, the junction contained 6 bases not matched to a gene. The CDR3 length is 13 residues. CDR3 amino acids: CAISEPGTSGPYF. The CDR3 DNA sequence: TGTGCCATCAGTGAGCCAGGGACTAGCGGTCCGTACTTC.

The gene calls are TRBV2 and TRBJ2-7; 7 bases align to TRBD2. The CDR3 consists of 15 residues. J gave up 0 bases and V 6 bases, and 8 bases lay outside the gene matches. Per germline, CDR1 SNHLY and CDR2 FYNNEI. This chain's CDR3 is CASRGLADFSYEQYF. The CDR3 bases are TGTGCCAGCAGGGGCCTAGCGGACTTCTCCTACGAGCAGTACTTC.

This clone was seen once. V is TRBV6-6 and J is TRBJ2-5; D remains unclear. In germline, CDR1 is MNHNY, CDR2 SVGAGI (reference sequence). The CDR3 totals 13 residues. The V gene lost 6 bases and the J gene lost 5 bases, with 13 bases spanning the gap. This chain's CDR3 is CASRLRASETQYF. The CDR3 DNA follows: TGTGCCAGCAGACTACGGGCAAGTGAGACCCAGTACTTC.

The chain employs TRBV5-5 and TRBJ2-3; 7 bases are a match to TRBD1. The germline V gene has CDR1 SGHKS and CDR2 YYEKEE (reference sequence). The J segment lost 0 bases and the V segment lost 0 bases, leaving 1 base of the junction unmatched. This CDR3 comprises 15 residues. The CDR3 here is CASSLARGSTDTQYF. The CDR3 DNA reads TGTGCCAGCAGCTTGGCCAGGGGGAGCACAGATACGCAGTATTTT. The variable domain in full, with the rest retrieved from reference TRBV5-5 and TRBJ2-3, is DAGVTQSPTHLIKTRGQQVTLRCSPISGHKSVSWYQQVLGQGPQFIFQYYEKEERGRGNFPDRFSARQFPNYSSELNVNALLLGDSALYLCASSLARGSTDTQYFGPGTRLTVL.

The chain recombines TRBV7-2 with TRBJ2-3; D is uncertain. The CDR3 has 15 amino acids. CDR1 is SGHTA, CDR2 FQGNSA, per germline. Trimming pared 7 bases from V and 0 bases from J, leaving 14 bases between. The CDR3 protein is CASNLEATSTDTQYF. In DNA form, the CDR3 reads TGTGCCAGCAATCTAGAGGCGACTAGCACAGATACGCAGTATTTT.

The V and J genes are TRBV21-1 and TRBJ2-1; TRBD1 was called by the table and not checked on the DNA. TRBV21-1 is deemed a pseudogene. This CDR3 is 16 amino acids long. CDR3 sequence: CASRFPQASTSNEQFF. The DNA for the CDR3 is TGTGCCAGCAGGTTTCCCCAGGCCTCCACGTCGAATGAGCAGTTCTTC.

The chain employs TRBV18 and TRBJ2-4; 12 bases are a match to TRBD2. CDR1 KGHSH and CDR2 LQKENI come from the germline V gene. The CDR3 consists of 17 residues. Trimming cost V 2 bases and J 2 bases; bases outside gene matches: 4. The DNA of the CDR3 is TGTGCCAGCTCACCATCCGGACTAGCGGGGTCCAAAAACATTCAGTACTTC. Translated: CASSPSGLAGSKNIQYF.

The J gene is TRBJ2-3, the V gene TRBV15; D unclear. The CDR3 covers 14 residues. V was clipped by 0 bases and J by 6 bases, with 10 bases between them. Germline-derived CDR1 and CDR2 are LNHNV and YYDKDF (reference sequence). For the CDR3, the DNA is TGTGCCACCAGCAGAGAAGGTGAGGCGGATACGCAGTATTTT. Protein product: CATSREGEADTQYF.

The V and J genes are TRBV6-5 and TRBJ1-2, with TRBD1 identical over 9 bases. This CDR3 has 16 residues. The J segment lost 3 bases and the V segment lost 4 bases, leaving 9 bases of the junction unmatched. Per the germline V gene, CDR1 is MNHEY and CDR2 is SVGAGI. The CDR3 here is CASSWTTGGADYGYTF. CDR3 nucleotide sequence: TGTGCCAGCAGTTGGACCACAGGGGGCGCGGACTATGGCTACACCTTC.

The chain is built from TRBV28 and TRBJ1-3; D remains unclear. CDR1 MDHEN and CDR2 SYDVKM come from the germline V gene. The CDR3 loop spans 15 amino acids. The V end was cut by 9 bases, the J end by 0 bases, with 15 bases between. The CDR3 here is CASLSWGYSGNTIYF. The CDR3 DNA is TGTGCCAGTCTGTCCTGGGGATACTCTGGAAACACCATATATTTT.

The V and J genes are TRBV14 and TRBJ2-5, with TRBD2 as a possible D gene (5 bases). CDR1 and CDR2 from the germline V gene are SGHDN and FVKESK. Trimming left V 4 bases short and J 7 bases short, with 16 bases between. This CDR3 is built from 14 residues. The CDR3 nucleotides read TGTGCCAGCAGCCTCGGCCATAATGCGGGGACCCAGTACTTC. It translates to CASSLGHNAGTQYF.

The J gene is TRBJ2-7, the V gene TRBV9; 7 nucleotides line up with TRBD2. The CDR3 sequence is 14 residues long. Germline V CDR1 and CDR2: SGDLS, YYNGEE. Trimming at V came to 0 bases and at J to 3 bases, leaving 3 bases not matched to a gene. CDR3 residues: CASSVGSGGYEQYF. In DNA form, the CDR3 reads TGTGCCAGCAGCGTAGGTTCGGGAGGCTACGAGCAGTACTTC.

The rearrangement links TRBV19 to TRBJ1-2, with 10 bases identical to TRBD1. Germline CDR1 and CDR2: LNHDA and SQIVND (reference sequence). The CDR3 runs 15 residues. With V trimmed by 5 bases and J by 4 bases, 7 bases remained unmatched. Written as DNA, the CDR3 is TGTGCCAGTAGTCCATCGGGACAGGGGTCCTATGGCTACACCTTC. Encoded protein: CASSPSGQGSYGYTF.

The chain's CDR3 is CASRYSQNTEAFF. CDR3 DNA: TGTGCCAGCAGATATTCTCAGAACACTGAAGCTTTCTTT. J is TRBJ1-1 and V is TRBV2; D ambiguous. Trimming removed 6 bases at V and 1 base at J, with 9 bases between. Per the germline V gene, CDR1 is SNHLY and CDR2 is FYNNEI. CDR3 length equals 13 residues.

The chain couples TRBV28 to TRBJ2-7; maybe TRBD1 (6 bases). The CDR3 runs to 12 residues. Germline V gene sequence: CDR1 MDHEN, CDR2 SYDVKM. V was clipped by 5 bases and J by 2 bases, with 7 bases between them. The CDR3 coding sequence is TGTGCCAGCAGTACAGGGACCTACGAGCAGTACTTC. It yields the protein CASSTGTYEQYF.

The rearrangement uses TRBV4-3 and TRBJ2-7; D might be TRBD2 (5 bases). The length of the CDR3 is 15 residues. Per germline, CDR1 LGHNA and CDR2 YSLEER. The germline V and J ends were trimmed by 3 bases and 0 bases, with 12 bases remaining between them. The CDR3 here is CASSHEQRSSYEQYF. CDR3 coding DNA: TGCGCCAGCAGCCATGAACAGCGGTCCTCCTACGAGCAGTACTTC.

V usage is TRBV25-1 and J usage is TRBJ1-4; 12 nucleotides match TRBD1. The CDR3 is 16 amino acids. Trimming at V came to 8 bases and at J to 7 bases, leaving 11 bases not matched to a gene. Germline V gene data show CDR1 as MGHDK and CDR2 as SYGVNS. DNA for the CDR3: TGTGCCAGCGGGGTCGGGACAGGGGGCTTTCGTGAAAAACTGTTTTTT. Amino acid sequence: CASGVGTGGFREKLFF.

V and J are TRBV2 and TRBJ1-1; D possibly corresponds to TRBD1 (5 bases). The CDR3 consists of 16 residues. Germline V CDR1 and CDR2: SNHLY, FYNNEI. Trimming removed 4 bases at V and 10 bases at J, with 25 bases between. In nucleotides, the CDR3 is TGTGCCAGCAGTGTCCTCCTTTCGGGGGAATTATTTTTAGCTTTCTTT. Protein: CASSVLLSGELFLAFF.

The chain recombines TRBV7-9 with TRBJ2-3; TRBD2 aligns across 9 bases. The germline gives CDR1 SEHNR, CDR2 FQNEAQ (reference sequence). CDR3 length equals 17 residues. The trim removed 5 bases at V and 4 bases at J, leaving 13 bases unmatched. The DNA for the CDR3 is TGTGCCAGCAGCCCGAAGGCGGCGGGAGGGCCAGCAGATACGCAGTATTTT. Protein product: CASSPKAAGGPADTQYF.

There are a few counts of this clone. V usage is TRBV7-2 and J usage is TRBJ1-6, with D perhaps matching TRBD1 (6 bases). Germline CDR1 reads SGHTA; CDR2 reads FQGNSA. The CDR3 is made up of 15 amino acids. With 4 bases removed from V and 5 bases from J, the gap between germline ends came to 12 bases. The DNA of the CDR3 is TGTGCCAGCAGCTATCTGGGGGCAGATAATTCACCCCTCCACTTT. It specifies CASSYLGADNSPLHF.

This clone was found once. The chain carries TRBV11-2 and TRBJ2-7; D is unresolved. Germline lookup yields CDR1 SGHAT and CDR2 FQNNGV. The CDR3 spans 15 residues. Trimming took off 2 bases at V and 6 bases at J, with 17 bases between the two ends. The CDR3 loop reads CASSLHLSKRGEQYF. The DNA for the CDR3 is TGTGCCAGCAGCTTACACCTGAGCAAAAGAGGCGAGCAGTACTTC.

This clone was picked up a small number of times. The J gene is TRBJ2-2, the V gene TRBV5-1, with D hard to call. This CDR3 has 15 residues. V dropped 0 bases and J dropped 5 bases, with 11 bases sitting between them. Germline-derived CDR1 and CDR2 are SGHRS and YFSETQ. The CDR3 sequence: CASSLVSGWTGELFF. Here the CDR3 DNA reads TGCGCCAGCAGCTTGGTGTCAGGATGGACCGGGGAGCTGTTTTTT.